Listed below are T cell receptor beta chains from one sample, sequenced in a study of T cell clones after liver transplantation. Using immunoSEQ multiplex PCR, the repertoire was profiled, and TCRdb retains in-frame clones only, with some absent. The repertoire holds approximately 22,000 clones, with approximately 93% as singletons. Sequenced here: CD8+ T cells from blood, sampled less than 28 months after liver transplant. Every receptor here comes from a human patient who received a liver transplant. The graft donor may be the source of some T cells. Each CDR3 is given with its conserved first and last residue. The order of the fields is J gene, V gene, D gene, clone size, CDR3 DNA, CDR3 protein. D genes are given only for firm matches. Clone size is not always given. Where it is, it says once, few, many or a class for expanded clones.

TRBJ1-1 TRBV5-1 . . TGCGCCAGCCCGGGCGAGGAGAGACACGTAAACACTGAAGCTTTCTTT CASPGEERHVNTEAFF
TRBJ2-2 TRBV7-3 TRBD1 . TGTGCCAGCAGCCCAAAAGGGACAGGGGACACCGGGGAGCTGTTTTTT CASSPKGTGDTGELFF
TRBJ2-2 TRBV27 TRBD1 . TGTGCCAGCAGCCCCGGGACAGGGGACACCGGGGAGCTGTTTTTT CASSPGTGDTGELFF
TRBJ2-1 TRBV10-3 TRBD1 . TGTGCCATCAGTCGGAAAGACAGGGATGCTTACAATGAGCAGTTCTTC CAISRKDRDAYNEQFF
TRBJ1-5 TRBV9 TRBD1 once TGTGCCAGCAGCCCGACAGGGGGGGCGGGCAATCAGCCCCAGCATTTT CASSPTGGAGNQPQHF
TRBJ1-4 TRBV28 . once TGTGCCAGCAGTCCCCACGAAAAACTGTTTTTT CASSPHEKLFF
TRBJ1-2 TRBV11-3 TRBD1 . TGTGCCAGCAGCCCTGGGACAGGGGGCGGGTATGGCTACACCTTC CASSPGTGGGYGYTF
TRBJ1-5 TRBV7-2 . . TGTGCCAGCAGCTTATCAGGGTTAGTTAGGGGTGACCAGCCCCAGCATTTT CASSLSGLVRGDQPQHF
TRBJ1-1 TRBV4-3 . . TGCGCCAGCAGCCAAGAATGGAACACTGAAGCTTTCTTT CASSQEWNTEAFF
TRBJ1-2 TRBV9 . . TGTGCCAGCAGCGTGGACGGGACGCAGGGTGGCTACACCTTC CASSVDGTQGGYTF